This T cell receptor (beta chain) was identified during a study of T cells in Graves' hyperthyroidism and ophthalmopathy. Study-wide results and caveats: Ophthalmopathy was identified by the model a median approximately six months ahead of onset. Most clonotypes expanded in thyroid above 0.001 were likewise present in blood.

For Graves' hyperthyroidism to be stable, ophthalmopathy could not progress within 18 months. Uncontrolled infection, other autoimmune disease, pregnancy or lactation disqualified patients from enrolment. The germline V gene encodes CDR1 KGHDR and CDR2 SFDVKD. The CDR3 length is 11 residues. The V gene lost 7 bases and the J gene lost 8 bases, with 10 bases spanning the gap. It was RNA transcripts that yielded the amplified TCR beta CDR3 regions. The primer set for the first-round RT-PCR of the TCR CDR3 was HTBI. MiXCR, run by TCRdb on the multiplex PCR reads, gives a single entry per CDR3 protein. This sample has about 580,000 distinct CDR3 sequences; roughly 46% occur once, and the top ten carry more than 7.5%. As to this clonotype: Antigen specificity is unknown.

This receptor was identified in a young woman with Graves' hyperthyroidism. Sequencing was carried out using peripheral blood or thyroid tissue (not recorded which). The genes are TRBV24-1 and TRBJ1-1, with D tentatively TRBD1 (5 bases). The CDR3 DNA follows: TGTGCCACCAGGGACGGGACCGAAGCTTTCTTT. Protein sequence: CATRDGTEAFF.